This T cell receptor beta chain comes out of a study of CD8 T cells in ankylosing spondylitis. Study-wide results and caveats: Ankylosing spondylitis blood appeared to be characterized by a TCR beta motif of 7 to 9 highly homologous variants. Enrichment of disease-linked clones was reportedly significant in matched ankylosing spondylitis synovial fluid. Disease-linked clones were CD8+ and relatively rare in peripheral blood. There were earlier reports of some motif variants in reactive arthritis synovial fluid and blood.

As the method for making TCR beta libraries, quantitative 5'-RACE with molecular barcodes was used. TCRdb ran MiXCR on the 5' RACE reads and lists one entry per CDR3 protein. This table holds a few hundred thousand distinct CDR3 sequences, 8% found once. The CDR3 is 13 amino acids. The ends lost 6 bases at V and 1 base at J; junction bases unmatched: 1. CDR1 and CDR2 from the germline V gene are KGHSH and LQKENI. Comments on this clonotype: Its antigen is unidentified.

V usage is TRBV18 and J usage is TRBJ2-5; 8 nucleotides align to TRBD1. The source is a male donor with ankylosing spondylitis. Sequencing used blood, either unsorted or a sorted T cell fraction (not recorded which). CDR3 nucleotide sequence: TGTGCCAGCTCCGGACAGGGCCAAGAGACCCAGTACTTC. It is translated as CASSGQGQETQYF.